These 31 T cell receptor beta chains were sequenced from one sample in a study of blood T cell repertoires in COVID-19. The protocol was immunoSEQ multiplex PCR, while the TCRdb copy is restricted to in-frame clones and leaves out a portion. The top ten clones hold around 0.92% of a sample with about 480,000 clones, 80% to 90% of them seen once. The sequenced material came from peripheral blood. Receptors originate from a man aged 18 to 29 with COVID-19, enrolled during active disease.

The V and J genes are TRBV6-6 and TRBJ1-6; weak D call: TRBD1 (6 bases). The CDR3 contains 14 residues. Trimming pared 5 bases from V and 5 bases from J, leaving 10 bases between. CDR1 and CDR2 (germline): MNHNY, SVGAGI (reference sequence). CDR3 bases: TGTGCCAGCAGTAGGACAGCTAATAATTCACCCCTCCACTTT. Translating it yields CASSRTANNSPLHF.

Comment on this clone: The same CDR3 also results from other DNA sequences found in this sample. The chain recombines TRBV3-1 (or the pseudogene TRBV3-2) with TRBJ2-3; no definite D call. This CDR3 has 13 amino acids. V was trimmed by 4 bases and J by 1 base, leaving 6 bases between them. The V gene's germline CDR1 is LGHDT and CDR2 YNNKEL (reference sequence). Here the CDR3 DNA reads TGTGCCAGCAGCCCCCCTGGCACAGATACGCAGTATTTT. Translation: CASSPPGTDTQYF.

The gene calls are TRBV3-1 (or the pseudogene TRBV3-2) and TRBJ2-7; D is ambiguous. The CDR3 is made up of 11 amino acids. The germline V gene has CDR1 LGHDT and CDR2 YNNKEL (reference sequence). Trimming cost V 4 bases and J 5 bases, with 6 bases left between them. For the CDR3, the DNA is TGTGCCAGCAGCCTGACAAACGAGCAGTACTTC. Encoded protein: CASSLTNEQYF.

The chain is built from TRBV6-5 and TRBJ1-2; 7 bases are shared with TRBD1. CDR1 MNHEY and CDR2 SVGAGI come from the germline V gene. This CDR3 contains 12 residues. J lost 2 bases, V lost 7 bases, and 1 base had no gene match. The DNA of the CDR3 is TGTGCCAGCACGGGACAGAACTATGGCTACACCTTC. Its protein is CASTGQNYGYTF.

This clone has just a few counts. V is TRBV6-4 and J is TRBJ2-7, with 10 bases lining up with TRBD1. CDR3 length equals 14 residues. The V and J ends lost 5 bases and 7 bases, in that order; junction bases with no gene match: 8. Germline CDR1 reads MRHNA; CDR2 reads SNTAGT. The DNA for the CDR3 is TGTGCCAGCAGTAGGGACAGGGGCCCTTGGGAGCAGTACTTC. Translation: CASSRDRGPWEQYF.

The chain combines TRBV5-1 with TRBJ2-5, with no clear D. The CDR3 is 13 amino acids. CDR1 is SGHRS, CDR2 YFSETQ, per germline. V lost 2 bases, J lost 1 base, and 6 bases lay in between. CDR3: CASSFRVQETQYF. Written as DNA, the CDR3 is TGCGCCAGCAGCTTCCGGGTCCAAGAGACCCAGTACTTC.

This chain joins TRBV2 and TRBJ1-5; 7 bases are shared with TRBD1. With 7 bases clipped from V and 4 bases from J, the junction kept 4 bases outside the gene matches. This CDR3 has 13 residues. The V gene's germline CDR1 is SNHLY and CDR2 FYNNEI. Here the CDR3 DNA reads TGTGCCAGCAATTGGGACAGTAATCAGCCCCAGCATTTT. It encodes CASNWDSNQPQHF.

This chain uses TRBV2 with TRBJ1-4, with TRBD1 matching 7 bases. V shed 6 bases, J shed 8 bases, and the junction held 12 bases outside the gene matches. The CDR3 has 15 residues. The germline V gene encodes CDR1 SNHLY and CDR2 FYNNEI. The CDR3 is CASRRTGVNSEKLFF. CDR3 in DNA: TGTGCCAGCAGACGAACAGGGGTTAATTCAGAAAAACTGTTTTTT.

This rearrangement joins TRBV11-2 to TRBJ1-3; D may be TRBD1 (6 bases). The V and J ends lost 1 base and 4 bases respectively, with 20 bases between them. Germline CDR1 reads SGHAT; CDR2 reads FQNNGV. The CDR3 totals 18 residues. CDR3 sequence (DNA): TGTGCCAGCAGCTTAGTAGTCGGCAGGGGCGCGAGAGGAAACACCATATATTTT. Translation gives CASSLVVGRGARGNTIYF.

This rearrangement joins TRBV11-3 to TRBJ2-7, with D tentatively TRBD1 (6 bases). The CDR3 is 15 residues long. Between the trimmed V and J ends, which lost 3 bases and 0 bases, there was a span of 12 bases. Germline CDR1 reads SGHNT; CDR2 reads YENEEA. The CDR3 spells CASSFGDTLSYEQYF. CDR3 sequence (DNA): TGTGCCAGCAGCTTCGGGGACACCCTCTCCTACGAGCAGTACTTC.

The chain recombines TRBV28 with TRBJ1-2; tentatively, D is TRBD1 (6 bases). V lost 2 bases and J 4 bases, leaving 20 bases between the germline ends. Germline CDR1 MDHEN, CDR2 SYDVKM. The CDR3 is 17 residues long. The CDR3 reads CASSLTATQGGIYGYTF. CDR3 in DNA: TGTGCCAGCAGTTTAACCGCTACACAGGGAGGGATCTATGGCTACACCTTC.

J is TRBJ2-7 and V is TRBV6-1, with 7 bases matching TRBD2. The CDR3 consists of 13 residues. Trimming cost V 0 bases and J 6 bases; bases outside gene matches: 2. Germline lookup yields CDR1 MNHNS and CDR2 SASEGT. The CDR3 spells CASSEAGGSEQYF. The CDR3 bases are TGTGCCAGCAGTGAAGCGGGAGGGAGCGAGCAGTACTTC.

V and J are TRBV6-5 and TRBJ1-1; D not resolved. The CDR3 is 14 amino acids. The germline V and J ends were trimmed by 6 bases and 5 bases, with 16 bases remaining between them. Germline CDR1 MNHEY, CDR2 SVGAGI. Written as DNA, the CDR3 is TGTGCCAGCAGGGATAATACAGTATCGACTGAAGCTTTCTTT. Protein: CASRDNTVSTEAFF.

This clone was seen just once. The CDR3 coding sequence is TGTGCCATCAGTGAGATAGCGGGGGGGACAGCAGCTTTCTTT. Translated, it gives CAISEIAGGTAAFF. The chain is built from TRBV10-3 and TRBJ1-1, with 7 nucleotides matching TRBD1. This CDR3 region has 14 residues. Germline V gene lookup returns CDR1 ENHRY and CDR2 SYGVKD. With V trimmed by 2 bases and J by 10 bases, 10 bases remained unmatched.

The chain recombines TRBV2 with TRBJ1-6; maybe TRBD1 (6 bases). V shed 5 bases and J shed 5 bases, with 13 bases lying between them. This CDR3 spans 15 amino acids. Germline V CDR1 and CDR2: SNHLY, FYNNEI. CDR3 in amino acids: CASSRGQGNNSPLHF. In DNA, the CDR3 is TGTGCCAGCAGTAGGGGTCAGGGGAATAATTCACCCCTCCACTTT. The full variable domain, rest sourced from reference TRBV2 and TRBJ1-6, is EPEVTQTPSHQVTQMGQEVILRCVPISNHLYFYWYRQILGQKVEFLVSFYNNEISEKSEIFDDQFSVERPDGSNFTLKIRSTKLEDSAMYFCASSRGQGNNSPLHFGNGTRLTVT.

CDR3 nucleotides: TGTGCCAGCAGCCGAACAGGGTCTGAGCAGTTCTTC. Translated, it gives CASSRTGSEQFF. The genes are TRBV21-1 and TRBJ2-1; the table's TRBD1 call for D was not verified on the DNA. TRBV21-1 constitutes a pseudogene. The CDR3 runs 12 residues.

The chain is built from TRBV25-1 and TRBJ2-3; D may be TRBD1 (5 bases). Between the trimmed V and J ends, which lost 3 bases and 8 bases, there was a span of 12 bases. This CDR3 has 13 amino acids. Per the germline V gene, CDR1 is MGHDK and CDR2 is SYGVNS. CDR3 sequence (DNA): TGTGCCAGCAGTGACCCCTCTGGGGCTACGCAGTATTTT. Its translation: CASSDPSGATQYF.

V and J are TRBV2 and TRBJ2-1, with D possibly TRBD1 on 6 matching bases. V lost 4 bases and J 0 bases, leaving 10 bases between the germline ends. CDR1 is SNHLY and CDR2 is FYNNEI in the germline V gene. CDR3 size: 15 residues. The chain's CDR3 is CASSGRGFSYNEQFF. Here the CDR3 DNA reads TGTGCCAGCAGTGGAAGGGGGTTCTCCTACAATGAGCAGTTCTTC.

The chain joins TRBV28 to TRBJ2-1; 10 bases match TRBD2. The CDR3 covers 17 residues. The V segment lost 7 bases and the J segment 5 bases; nucleotides outside the gene matches: 14. Germline CDR1 is MDHEN and CDR2 is SYDVKM. In nucleotides, the CDR3 is TGTGCCAGCAAGACACTATTAGCGGGAGGTCCCAACAATGAGCAGTTCTTC. Amino acids: CASKTLLAGGPNNEQFF.

This clone was detected once. J is TRBJ2-2 and V is TRBV11-3; 13 bases are shared with TRBD2. CDR1 and CDR2 (germline): SGHNT, YENEEA. With 5 bases clipped from V and 4 bases from J, the junction kept 10 bases outside the gene matches. This CDR3 region has 18 residues. The CDR3 sequence: CASSPGTSGVRGTGELFF. The CDR3 DNA reads TGTGCCAGCAGCCCCGGGACTAGCGGGGTGAGGGGCACCGGGGAGCTGTTTTTT.

For the CDR3, the DNA is TGTGCCAGCAGTTTATCGGGCGGGGGGTCCTACAATGAGCAGTTCTTC. It encodes CASSLSGGGSYNEQFF. The V call is TRBV27, the J call TRBJ2-1; 8 bases agree with TRBD2. CDR1 MNHEY and CDR2 SMNVEV come from the germline V gene (reference sequence). Trimming removed 0 bases from V and 1 base from J; junction bases left unmatched: 2. There are 16 residues in the CDR3.

The J gene is TRBJ1-1, the V gene TRBV11-2; D perhaps matches TRBD1 (5 bases). V gave up 4 bases and J gave up 1 base, with 7 bases separating them. Looked up from germline, CDR1 is SGHAT and CDR2 is FQNNGV. CDR3 length: 13 residues. This CDR3 is CASSYGGNTEAFF. CDR3 bases: TGTGCCAGCAGCTACGGGGGGAACACTGAAGCTTTCTTT.

With respect to this clone: Compared with germline, one end of the junction differs, possibly owing to a read error. The CDR3 coding sequence is TGCGCCAGCACCCCCGGGGGGTTC. This gives the protein CASTPGGF. The V call is TRBV5-1, the J call TRBJ2-7; 7 nucleotides agree with TRBD2. CDR1 and CDR2 from the germline V gene are SGHRS and YFSETQ. The CDR3 spans 8 residues.

The J gene is TRBJ2-5, the V gene TRBV2; the D is unclear. This CDR3 region has 13 residues. Germline-derived CDR1 and CDR2 are SNHLY and FYNNEI. V lost 5 bases and J 0 bases, leaving 7 bases between the germline ends. This CDR3 reads CASSLENQETQYF. DNA of the CDR3: TGTGCCAGCAGTCTGGAGAACCAAGAGACCCAGTACTTC.

In regard to this clone: Other nucleotide sequences from this sample produce the same CDR3. The chain carries TRBV18 and TRBJ1-1, with 8 bases fitting TRBD1. The CDR3 extends over 14 amino acids. Germline trimming cut 4 bases from V and 2 bases from J; bases unmatched to any gene: 3. The germline V gene has CDR1 KGHSH and CDR2 LQKENI. CDR3: CASSQDRGNTEAFF. CDR3 in DNA: TGTGCCAGCTCACAAGACAGGGGTAACACTGAAGCTTTCTTT.

The chain employs TRBV9 and TRBJ2-3; TRBD2 matches 10 bases. This CDR3 is built from 15 residues. With V trimmed by 3 bases and J by 1 base, 2 bases remained unmatched. Looked up from germline, CDR1 is SGDLS and CDR2 is YYNGEE. The CDR3 DNA follows: TGTGCCAGCAGCGAGCGGGAGGGAGGCACAGATACGCAGTATTTT. It encodes CASSEREGGTDTQYF.

CDR3 sequence: CASRIGGTGNEQFF. The CDR3 DNA reads TGCGCCAGCAGGATCGGGGGGACAGGGAATGAGCAGTTCTTC. This chain joins TRBV5-1 and TRBJ2-1; TRBD1 matches 9 bases. In germline, CDR1 is SGHRS, CDR2 YFSETQ. Losses at the gene ends were 5 bases for V and 7 bases for J; bases not matched to a gene: 7. This CDR3 comprises 14 residues.

The CDR3 is CASSSTRTGGNTEAFF. The CDR3 DNA reads as TGTGCCAGCAGCTCTACAAGGACAGGCGGAAACACTGAAGCTTTCTTT. The chain employs TRBV7-9 and TRBJ1-1, with 7 bases matching TRBD1. V lost 4 bases, J lost 2 bases, and 10 bases stayed unmatched. The germline V gene encodes CDR1 SEHNR and CDR2 FQNEAQ (reference sequence). The CDR3 has 16 amino acids.

This clone has at least ten counts. CDR3: CASSPGSGGGQPQHF. In DNA, the CDR3 is TGTGCCAGCTCACCAGGATCGGGGGGCGGTCAGCCCCAGCATTTT. The chain is built from TRBV18 and TRBJ1-5; maybe TRBD1 (6 bases). Trimming pared 2 bases from V and 6 bases from J, leaving 14 bases between. This CDR3 spans 15 amino acids. Germline-derived CDR1 and CDR2 are KGHSH and LQKENI.

This clone has just one count. The chain joins TRBV6-5 to TRBJ1-1; 7 bases fit TRBD1. This CDR3 has 15 residues. Losses at the gene ends were 6 bases for V and 0 bases for J; bases not matched to a gene: 7. The germline V gene encodes CDR1 MNHEY and CDR2 SVGAGI. This CDR3 is CASRTGQYMNTEAFF. CDR3 DNA sequence: TGTGCCAGCAGGACGGGACAGTACATGAACACTGAAGCTTTCTTT.

The J gene is TRBJ2-4, the V gene TRBV6-5; the D is unclear. The V gene's germline CDR1 is MNHEY and CDR2 SVGAGI. The CDR3 length is 16 residues. V gave up 0 bases and J gave up 0 bases, with 9 bases separating them. The CDR3 loop reads CASSYSSGLAKNIQYF. CDR3 DNA sequence: TGTGCCAGCAGTTACTCATCGGGTCTAGCCAAAAACATTCAGTACTTC.